The source of this TCR beta chain is a study of cytomegalovirus exposure and HLA in healthy donors. Study summary: A later analysis reported the same platform for the roughly 120 validation repertoires and the approximately 670 first-cohort repertoires.

Comments on this clone: Its specificity is not known.

This table comes from immunoSEQ multiplex PCR, and its TCRdb copy is limited to in-frame clones, with some not included. The sample includes more than 150,000 clones, roughly 84% of them seen just once. Study-wide results and caveats: Most TCR sequences were rare, but some public TCRs occurred in many donors. Cytomegalovirus association was listed for around 170 TCR beta chains.

Trimming took off 2 bases at V and 5 bases at J, with 19 bases between the two ends. Germline CDR1 is SGHAT and CDR2 is FQNNGV. CDR3 length equals 18 residues. The chain employs TRBV11-2 and TRBJ1-6; TRBD1 might be the D (6 bases). The receptor's source is a young woman in good health and CMV-seropositive. The sequencing sample was made of PBMCs. The CDR3 spells CASSLIWGGLGNNSPLHF. The CDR3 nucleotides are TGTGCCAGCAGCTTAATTTGGGGGGGCCTCGGGAATAATTCACCCCTCCACTTT.